The clone carrying this T cell receptor beta chain was counted once. Germline V lookup: CDR1 SGDLS, CDR2 YYNGEE. This CDR3 comprises 16 residues. Trimming cost V 0 bases and J 0 bases, with 12 bases left between them. These data come from a study of blood T cell repertoires in COVID-19. Whole-study context: Specimens from acute and convalescent COVID-19 originated in the United States, Italy and Spain. T cells, B-cell-depleted T cells, or PBMCs provided the cDNA or gDNA that served as material.

Source study methods: Nucleated cell counts were estimated from reference gene primer amplification. Some clones are missing from TCRdb's copy, which holds only in-frame ones; the method was immunoSEQ multiplex PCR. That table furnishes V, J and clone size, whereas the DNA furnished D and trimming. The sample shows 68,000 or so clones, about 91% of them seen only once. The receptor comes from a man aged 45-65 years with active COVID-19. The sequencing sample was made of peripheral blood. The V gene is TRBV9, the J gene TRBJ2-5, with D possibly TRBD2 on 5 matching bases. CDR3 protein: CASSVAGGSYQETQYF. The CDR3 DNA sequence: TGTGCCAGCAGCGTAGCTGGCGGGTCTTACCAAGAGACCCAGTACTTC.